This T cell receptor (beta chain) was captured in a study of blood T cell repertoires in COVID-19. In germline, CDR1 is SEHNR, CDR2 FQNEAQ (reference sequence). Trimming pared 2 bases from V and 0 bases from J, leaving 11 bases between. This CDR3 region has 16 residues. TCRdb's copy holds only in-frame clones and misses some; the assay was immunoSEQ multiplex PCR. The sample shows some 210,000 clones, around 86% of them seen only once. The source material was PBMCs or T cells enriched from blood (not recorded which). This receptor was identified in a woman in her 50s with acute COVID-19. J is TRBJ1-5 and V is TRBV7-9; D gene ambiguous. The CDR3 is CASSLSPGISNQPQHF. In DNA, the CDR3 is TGTGCCAGCAGCTTATCTCCAGGAATTAGCAATCAGCCCCAGCATTTT.